This T cell receptor beta chain was documented in a study of T cells expressing NK-cell markers. Whole-study context: Seven HCMV-seropositive donors and one seronegative donor made up the eight sequenced donors.

Study-level results: CD8+ T cells in more than five donors included dominant NKG2C+ clonotypes at roughly 1.0-7.5%.

CDR3 length: 16 amino acids. Germline loops: CDR1 DFQATT, CDR2 SNEGSKA (reference sequence). Turning to this clonotype: Its specificity is not known.

TCRdb reprocessed the 5' RACE reads; each CDR3 protein has one entry and no DNA is given. Its listing shows about 160,000 distinct CDR3 sequences. The sample taken for sequencing was blood T cells: a sorted CD56 or NKG2C T cell subset, CD4+ or CD8+ T cells, or bulk PBMC T cells (not recorded which). The chain joins TRBV20-1 to TRBJ2-3; TCRdb picks TRBD2, but there is no DNA to check that call. This sequence originates from a woman aged 18 to 75 in good health. This CDR3 reads CSANGASGGSTDTQYF.